Described below is a single T cell receptor (beta chain) sequence and its context. The data originate from a study of blood T cell repertoires in COVID-19. Study background: Both acute and convalescent COVID-19 samples were obtained from the United States, Italy and Spain. T cells, B-cell-depleted T cells, or PBMCs provided the cDNA or gDNA that served as material.

The CDR3 consists of 15 residues. V was trimmed by 5 bases and J by 1 base, leaving 15 bases between them. From germline, CDR1 is SGHVS and CDR2 FQNEAQ. Per the authors' pipeline: Amplification of reference gene primers provided the estimated nucleated cell counts. Only in-frame clones appear in the TCRdb table, and some are missing; sequencing was by immunoSEQ multiplex PCR. V, J and clone size were drawn from that table, and D and trimming were deduced from the DNA. The profile shows some 150,000 clones, 65% to 90% of them singletons. The source of this sequence is a man between 65 and 85 years old with acute or convalescent COVID-19. The sequenced sample consisted of peripheral blood. The V call is TRBV7-8, the J call TRBJ2-7, with D maybe TRBD2 (6 bases). The CDR3 loop is CASSPGSSGSYEQYF. DNA for the CDR3: TGTGCCAGCAGCCCAGGTAGTAGCGGTTCCTACGAGCAGTACTTC.